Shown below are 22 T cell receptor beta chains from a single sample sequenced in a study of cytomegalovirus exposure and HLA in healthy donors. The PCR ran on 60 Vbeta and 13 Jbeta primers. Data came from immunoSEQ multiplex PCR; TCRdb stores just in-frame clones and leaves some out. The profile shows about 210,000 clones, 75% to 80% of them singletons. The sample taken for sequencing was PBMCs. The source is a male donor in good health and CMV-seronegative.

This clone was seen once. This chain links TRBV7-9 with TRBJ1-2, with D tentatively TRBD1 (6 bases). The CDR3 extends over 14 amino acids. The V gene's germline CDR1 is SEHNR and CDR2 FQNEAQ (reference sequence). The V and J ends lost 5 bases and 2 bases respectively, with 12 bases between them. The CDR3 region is CASSGGGRNYGYTF. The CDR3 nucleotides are TGTGCCAGCAGCGGCGGGGGGCGGAACTATGGCTACACCTTC. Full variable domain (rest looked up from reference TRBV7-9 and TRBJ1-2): DTGVSQNPRHKITKRGQNVTFRCDPISEHNRLYWYRQTLGQGPEFLTYFQNEAQLEKSRLLSDRFSAERPKGSFSTLEIQRTEQGDSAMYLCASSGGGRNYGYTFGSGTRLTVV.

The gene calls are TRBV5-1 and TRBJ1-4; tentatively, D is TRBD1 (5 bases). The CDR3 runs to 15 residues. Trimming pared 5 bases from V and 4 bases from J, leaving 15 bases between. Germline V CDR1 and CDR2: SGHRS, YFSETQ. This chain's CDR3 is CASRPRGEVNEKLFF. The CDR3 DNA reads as TGCGCCAGCAGGCCTCGAGGGGAGGTTAATGAAAAACTGTTTTTT.

The CDR3 region has the DNA TGCGCCAGCAGTTTAATAATTGCGGGTAAGCAGTACTTC. Translation gives CASSLIIAGKQYF. V usage is TRBV5-1 and J usage is TRBJ2-7; maybe TRBD2 (5 bases). Trimming removed 5 bases at V and 8 bases at J, with 17 bases between. Per germline, CDR1 SGHRS and CDR2 YFSETQ. The CDR3 is 13 amino acids.

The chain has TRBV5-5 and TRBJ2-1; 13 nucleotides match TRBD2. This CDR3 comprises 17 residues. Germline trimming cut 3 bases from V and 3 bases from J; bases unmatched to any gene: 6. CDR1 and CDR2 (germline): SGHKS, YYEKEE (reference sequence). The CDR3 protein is CASSWERLAGGYNEQFF. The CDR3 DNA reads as TGTGCCAGCAGCTGGGAAAGACTAGCGGGGGGCTACAATGAGCAGTTCTTC.

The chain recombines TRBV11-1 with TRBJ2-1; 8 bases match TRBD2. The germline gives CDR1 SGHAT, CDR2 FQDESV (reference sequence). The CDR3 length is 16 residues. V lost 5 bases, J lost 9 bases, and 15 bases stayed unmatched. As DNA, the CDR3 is TGTGCCAGCAGCCCCCGGGGGGGGACCACCCCGGGTGAGCAGTTCTTC. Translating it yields CASSPRGGTTPGEQFF.

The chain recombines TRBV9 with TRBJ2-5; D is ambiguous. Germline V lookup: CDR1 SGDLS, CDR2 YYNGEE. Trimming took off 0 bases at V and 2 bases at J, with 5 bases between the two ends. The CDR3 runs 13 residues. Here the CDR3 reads CASSVVEQETQYF. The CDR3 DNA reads TGTGCCAGCAGCGTAGTCGAGCAAGAGACCCAGTACTTC.

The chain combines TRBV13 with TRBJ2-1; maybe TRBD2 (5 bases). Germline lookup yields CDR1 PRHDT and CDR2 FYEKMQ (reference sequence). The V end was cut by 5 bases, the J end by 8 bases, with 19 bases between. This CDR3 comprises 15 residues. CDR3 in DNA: TGTGCCAGCAGCGGGCCGGACGGGGAAGGGCATGAGCAGTTCTTC. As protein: CASSGPDGEGHEQFF.

The CDR3 DNA reads TGTGCCAGCAGCCCAGCCATAAACCGGGACAGTAACACTGAAGCTTTCTTT. Amino acid sequence: CASSPAINRDSNTEAFF. The chain uses TRBV4-2 and TRBJ1-1, with 7 bases aligning to TRBD1. Trimming at V came to 4 bases and at J to 2 bases, leaving 13 bases not matched to a gene. This CDR3 region has 17 residues. Germline lookup yields CDR1 LGHNA and CDR2 YNFKEQ.

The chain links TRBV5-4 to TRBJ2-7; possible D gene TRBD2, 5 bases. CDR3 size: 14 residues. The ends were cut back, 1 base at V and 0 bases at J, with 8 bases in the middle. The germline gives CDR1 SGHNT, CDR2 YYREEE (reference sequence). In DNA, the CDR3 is TGTGCCAGCAGCTTGCCGGGATACTCCTACGAGCAGTACTTC. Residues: CASSLPGYSYEQYF.

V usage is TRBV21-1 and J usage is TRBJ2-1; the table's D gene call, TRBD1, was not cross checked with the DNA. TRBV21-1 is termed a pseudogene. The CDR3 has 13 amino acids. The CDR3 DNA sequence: TGTGCCAGCAGCGATTGGGGGCGTAATGAGCAGTTCTTC. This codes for CASSDWGRNEQFF.

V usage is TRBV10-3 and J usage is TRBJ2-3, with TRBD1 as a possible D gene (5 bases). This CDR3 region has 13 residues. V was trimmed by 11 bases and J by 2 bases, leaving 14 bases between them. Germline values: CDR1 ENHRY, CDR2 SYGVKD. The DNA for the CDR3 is TGTGCCTCCAAAGGGGAACCCACAGATACGCAGTATTTT. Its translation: CASKGEPTDTQYF.

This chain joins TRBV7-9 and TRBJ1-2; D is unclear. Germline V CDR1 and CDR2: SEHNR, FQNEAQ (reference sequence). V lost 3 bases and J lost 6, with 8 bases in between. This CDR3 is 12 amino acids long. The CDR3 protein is CASSLAGNGYTF. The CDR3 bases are TGTGCCAGCAGCTTGGCGGGGAATGGCTACACCTTC.

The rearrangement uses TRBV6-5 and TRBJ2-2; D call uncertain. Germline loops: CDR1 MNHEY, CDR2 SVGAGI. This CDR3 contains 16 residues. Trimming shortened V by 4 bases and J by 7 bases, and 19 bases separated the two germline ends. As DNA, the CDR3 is TGTGCCAGCAGTTCCGAACGTAGCCTTCTGGGCGGGGAGCTGTTTTTT. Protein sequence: CASSSERSLLGGELFF.

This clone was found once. In nucleotides, the CDR3 is TGTGCCAGCAGTTTATGGCAGGATAGCTCTGGGGCCAACGTCCTGACTTTC. Protein: CASSLWQDSSGANVLTF. The chain has TRBV27 and TRBJ2-6; no reliable D call. The CDR3 is 17 amino acids. V lost 1 base to trimming and J lost 0 bases, with 10 bases between them. Germline V CDR1 and CDR2: MNHEY, SMNVEV (reference sequence).

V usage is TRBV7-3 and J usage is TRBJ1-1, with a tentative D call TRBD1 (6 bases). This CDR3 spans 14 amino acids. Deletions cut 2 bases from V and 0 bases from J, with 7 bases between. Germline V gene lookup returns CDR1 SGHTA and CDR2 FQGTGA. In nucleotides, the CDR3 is TGTGCCAGCAGCTTACAGGGGTTGAACACTGAAGCTTTCTTT. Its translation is CASSLQGLNTEAFF.

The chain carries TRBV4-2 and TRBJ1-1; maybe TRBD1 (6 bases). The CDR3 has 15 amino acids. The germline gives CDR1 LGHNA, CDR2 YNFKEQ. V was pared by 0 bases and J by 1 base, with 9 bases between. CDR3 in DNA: TGTGCCAGCAGCCAAGATCAGGGGACGAACACTGAAGCTTTCTTT. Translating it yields CASSQDQGTNTEAFF.

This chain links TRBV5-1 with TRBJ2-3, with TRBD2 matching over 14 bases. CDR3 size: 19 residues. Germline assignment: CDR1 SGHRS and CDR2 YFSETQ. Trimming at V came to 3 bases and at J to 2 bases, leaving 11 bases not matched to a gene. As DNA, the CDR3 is TGCGCCAGCAGCTCTCCTCCGGGACTAGCGGGGGTGATCACAGATACGCAGTATTTT. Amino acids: CASSSPPGLAGVITDTQYF.

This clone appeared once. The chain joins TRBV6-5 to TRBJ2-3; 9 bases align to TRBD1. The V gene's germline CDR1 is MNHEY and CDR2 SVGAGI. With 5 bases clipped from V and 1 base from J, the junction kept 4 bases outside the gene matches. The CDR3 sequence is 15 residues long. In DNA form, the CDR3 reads TGTGCCAGCAGTGGACGGGACAGGGGCACAGATACGCAGTATTTT. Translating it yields CASSGRDRGTDTQYF.

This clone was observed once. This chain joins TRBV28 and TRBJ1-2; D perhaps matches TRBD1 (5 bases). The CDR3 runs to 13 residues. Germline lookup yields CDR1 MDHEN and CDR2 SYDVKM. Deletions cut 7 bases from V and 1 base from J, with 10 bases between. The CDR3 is CASTGGHNYGYTF. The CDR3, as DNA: TGTGCCAGCACAGGCGGACATAACTATGGCTACACCTTC.

The CDR3 coding sequence is TGCGCCAGCAGCCAAGTATCTAACTATGGCTACACCTTC. It encodes CASSQVSNYGYTF. The chain joins TRBV4-3 to TRBJ1-2; no clear D gene. Trimming stripped 1 base from V and 0 bases from J, with 3 bases between. CDR1 is LGHNA and CDR2 is YSLEER in the germline V gene. The length of the CDR3 is 13 residues.

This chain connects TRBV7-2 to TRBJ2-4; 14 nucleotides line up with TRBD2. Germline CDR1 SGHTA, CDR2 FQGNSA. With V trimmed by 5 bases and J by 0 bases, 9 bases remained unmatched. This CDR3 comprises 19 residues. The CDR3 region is CASSKPGLAGALAKNIQYF. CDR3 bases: TGTGCCAGCAGCAAACCGGGACTAGCGGGGGCCTTAGCCAAAAACATTCAGTACTTC.

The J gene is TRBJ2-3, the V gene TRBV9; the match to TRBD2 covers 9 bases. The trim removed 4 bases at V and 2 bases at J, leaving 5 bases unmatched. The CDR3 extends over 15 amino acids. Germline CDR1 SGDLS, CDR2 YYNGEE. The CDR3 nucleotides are TGTGCCAGCAGCTGGGTAGCGGGAGCCACAGATACGCAGTATTTT. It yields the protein CASSWVAGATDTQYF.